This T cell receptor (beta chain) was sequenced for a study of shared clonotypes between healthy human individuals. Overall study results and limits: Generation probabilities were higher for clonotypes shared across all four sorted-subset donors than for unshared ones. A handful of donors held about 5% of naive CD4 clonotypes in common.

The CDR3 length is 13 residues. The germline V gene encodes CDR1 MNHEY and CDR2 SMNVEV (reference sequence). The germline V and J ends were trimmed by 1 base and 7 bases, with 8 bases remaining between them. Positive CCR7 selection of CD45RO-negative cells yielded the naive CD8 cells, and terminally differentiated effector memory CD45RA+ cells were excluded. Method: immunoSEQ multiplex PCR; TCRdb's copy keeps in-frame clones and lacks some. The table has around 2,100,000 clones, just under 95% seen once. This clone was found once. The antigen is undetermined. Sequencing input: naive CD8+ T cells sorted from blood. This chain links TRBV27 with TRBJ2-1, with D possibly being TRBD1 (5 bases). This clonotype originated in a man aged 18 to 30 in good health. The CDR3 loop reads CASSLLTANEQFF. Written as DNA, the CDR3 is TGTGCCAGCAGTTTATTGACAGCGAATGAGCAGTTCTTC.